The present entry profiles one T cell receptor beta chain with its context. Its antigen is as yet unknown. CDR1 is SGHAT, CDR2 FQNNGV, per germline. The CDR3 is 14 amino acids. V shed 5 bases and J 3 bases; nucleotides not matched to a gene: 4. The source of the sample is a study of siplizumab effects on memory and regulatory T cells. Overall study findings and caveats: Memory cells seemed less diverse than naive T cells, which seemed major alloresponse contributors.

Some clones are missing from TCRdb's copy, which holds only in-frame ones; the method was immunoSEQ multiplex PCR. The sample shows roughly 60,000 clones, about 96% of them seen only once. The chain carries TRBV11-2 and TRBJ2-3, with TRBD2 matching 8 bases. This TCR derives from a human donor in good health. Sequenced: naive CD8+ T cells sorted from blood. The CDR3 DNA is TGTGCCAGCAGCCGCGGGGGGCCTACAGATACGCAGTATTTT. Translation: CASSRGGPTDTQYF.